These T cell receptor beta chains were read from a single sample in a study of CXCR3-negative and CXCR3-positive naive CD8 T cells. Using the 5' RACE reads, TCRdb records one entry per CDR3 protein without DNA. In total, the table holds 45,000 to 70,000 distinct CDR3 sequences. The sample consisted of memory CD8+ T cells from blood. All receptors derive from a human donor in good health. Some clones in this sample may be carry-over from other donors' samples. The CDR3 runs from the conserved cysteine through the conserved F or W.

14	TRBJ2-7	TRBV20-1	CSARDPGFPYEQYF
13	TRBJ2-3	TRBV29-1	CSVEGGDQDTQYF
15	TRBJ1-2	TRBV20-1	CSARDQRGYSYGYTF
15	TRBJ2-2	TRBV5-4	CASGGQRQGAGELFF
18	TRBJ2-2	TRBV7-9	CASSVNLGVPANTGELFF
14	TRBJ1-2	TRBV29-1	CSVGPSGVHYGYTF
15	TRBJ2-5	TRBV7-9	CASSAPGPGPETQYF
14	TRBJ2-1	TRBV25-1	CASAGGGSYNEQFF
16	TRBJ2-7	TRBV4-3	CASSQDRRGYSYEQYF
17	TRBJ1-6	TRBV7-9	CASSKAGTGLLESPLHF
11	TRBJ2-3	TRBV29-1	CSVDRTDTQYF
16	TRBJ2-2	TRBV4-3	CASSQSRDRNTGELFF
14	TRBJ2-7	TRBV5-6	CASSPRTTTYEQYF
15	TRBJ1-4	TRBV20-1	CSARDLQGFNEKLFF
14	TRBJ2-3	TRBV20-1	CSATLAGSVDTQYF
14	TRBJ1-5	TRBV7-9	CASSLGEVYQPQHF
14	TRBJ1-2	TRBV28	CASSLTGAPYGYTF
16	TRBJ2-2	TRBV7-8	CASSLVPGANTGELFF
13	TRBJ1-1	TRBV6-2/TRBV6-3	CASSAAENTEAFF
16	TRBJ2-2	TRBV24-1	CATSDRGLANTGELFF
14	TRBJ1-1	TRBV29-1	CSVEGEGGWTEAFF
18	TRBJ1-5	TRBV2	CASSGQDRGTPPNQPQHF
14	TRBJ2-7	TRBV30	CAWSFGRALEEQYF
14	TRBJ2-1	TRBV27	CASSLRDPVNEQFF